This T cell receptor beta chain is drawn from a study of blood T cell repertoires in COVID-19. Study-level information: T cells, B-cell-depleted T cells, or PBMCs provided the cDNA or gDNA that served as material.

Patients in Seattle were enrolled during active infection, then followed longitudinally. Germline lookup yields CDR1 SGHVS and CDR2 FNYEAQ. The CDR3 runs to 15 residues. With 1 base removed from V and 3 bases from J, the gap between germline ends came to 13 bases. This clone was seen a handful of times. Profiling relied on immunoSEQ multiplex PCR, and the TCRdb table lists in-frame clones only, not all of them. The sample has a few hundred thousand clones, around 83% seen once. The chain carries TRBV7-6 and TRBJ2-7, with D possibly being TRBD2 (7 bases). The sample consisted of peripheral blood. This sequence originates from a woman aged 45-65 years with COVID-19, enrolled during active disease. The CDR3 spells CASSLGAGDYYEQYF. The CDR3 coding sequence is TGTGCCAGCAGCTTAGGGGCAGGGGACTACTACGAGCAGTACTTC.